The 3 T cell receptor beta chains given below trace back to one sample, sequenced in a study of shared clonotypes between healthy human individuals (dated by TCRdb to about 2020). Receptors were amplified or captured by the immunoSEQ multiplex PCR assay. Held by TCRdb, this immuneACCESS table contains in-frame sequences only and omits some clones. Under half of the omission traces to an unresolved V gene where checked; the cause of the rest is unknown. In this sample the table shows millions of clones, approximately 95% of which occur a single time. The ten largest clones add up to more than 0.1% of the sample. The source material was naive CD4+ T cells sorted from blood. In the paper's terms, the cell subset or site label means: CD45RA+ positively selected. The receptors were gathered from a man aged 18 to 29 in good health.

The rearrangement links TRBV2 to TRBJ1-3; possibly TRBD1 for D (5 bases). V was trimmed by 7 bases and J by 2 bases, leaving 18 bases between them. The CDR3 length is 16 residues. CDR1 SNHLY and CDR2 FYNNEI come from the germline V gene. CDR3 DNA sequence: TGTGCCAGCACCCCTCTGCAGGGAGTTCCTGGAAACACCATATATTTT. This encodes CASTPLQGVPGNTIYF.

The chain joins TRBV11-2 to TRBJ1-1, with D possibly being TRBD1 (6 bases). This CDR3 spans 16 amino acids. Germline V lookup: CDR1 SGHAT, CDR2 FQNNGV. The V and J ends lost 1 base and 1 base respectively, with 13 bases between them. The CDR3 sequence: CASSLGTQGWNTEAFF. The CDR3 DNA sequence: TGTGCCAGCAGCTTAGGGACTCAGGGGTGGAACACTGAAGCTTTCTTT.

This sequence joins TRBV5-1 and TRBJ2-1, with 10 positions matching TRBD2. The germline CDR1 and CDR2 sequences are SGHRS and YFSETQ. V was pared by 0 bases and J by 6 bases, with 3 bases of the junction left unmatched. There are 15 residues in the CDR3. DNA of the CDR3: TGCGCCAGCAGCTTGGGAGTAGCGGGAGGCAATGAGCAGTTCTTC. Protein sequence: CASSLGVAGGNEQFF.